This T cell receptor beta chain originates from a study of control samples from healthy donors and cancer patients. Some clones are missing from TCRdb's copy, which holds only in-frame ones; the method was immunoSEQ multiplex PCR. The sample has about 44,000 clones; about three quarters are singletons. V lost 1 base, J lost 3 bases, and 11 bases lay in between. This CDR3 has 15 residues. Germline assignment: CDR1 KGHSH and CDR2 LQKENI. The rearrangement links TRBV18 to TRBJ2-3; a possible D gene is TRBD2 (5 bases). The sample was formalin-fixed, paraffin-embedded tissue. This TCR was recovered from a male donor with melanoma. In nucleotides, the CDR3 is TGTGCCAGCTCACCACAGGGAGAGATAACAGATACGCAGTATTTT. Residues: CASSPQGEITDTQYF.